Listed here is a single T cell receptor beta chain. TCRdb keeps only in-frame clones here, not all; method: immunoSEQ multiplex PCR. The sample lists around 100,000 clones, just under 95% occurring once. The sample comes from a study of technical replicates of blood from four donors. J lost 3 bases, V lost 1 base, and 2 bases had no gene match. Germline V gene lookup returns CDR1 LNHNV and CDR2 YYDKDF (reference sequence). This CDR3 has 14 amino acids. Sequenced: T cells isolated from PBMCs. The chain joins TRBV15 to TRBJ2-7, with 8 bases that match TRBD2. This clonotype was obtained from a human donor in good health. CDR3 sequence: CATSRVTSGYEQYF. The CDR3 DNA reads TGTGCCACCAGCAGAGTTACTAGCGGCTACGAGCAGTACTTC.